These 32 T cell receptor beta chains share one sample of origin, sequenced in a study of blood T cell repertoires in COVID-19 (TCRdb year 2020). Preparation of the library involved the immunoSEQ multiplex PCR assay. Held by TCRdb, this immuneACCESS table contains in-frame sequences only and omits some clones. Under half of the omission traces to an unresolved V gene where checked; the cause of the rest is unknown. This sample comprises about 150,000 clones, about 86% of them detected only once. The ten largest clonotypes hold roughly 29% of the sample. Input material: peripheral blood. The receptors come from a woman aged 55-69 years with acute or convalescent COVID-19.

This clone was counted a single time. The CDR3 DNA is TGCGCCAGCAGCCCCCTCGTCGCGACAGGGGGGGCCCTTGAAGCTTTCTTT. Translation gives CASSPLVATGGALEAFF. The rearrangement joins TRBV4-1 to TRBJ1-1, with 9 nucleotides matching TRBD1. This CDR3 region has 17 residues. The V gene's germline CDR1 is MGHRA and CDR2 YSYEKL. V lost 4 bases and J lost 7; bases outside the gene matches: 16.

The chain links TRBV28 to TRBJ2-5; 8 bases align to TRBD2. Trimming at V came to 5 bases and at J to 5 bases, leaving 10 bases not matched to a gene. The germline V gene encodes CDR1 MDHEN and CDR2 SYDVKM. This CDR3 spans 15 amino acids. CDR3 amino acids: CASSPASGGRETQYF. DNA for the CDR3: TGTGCCAGCAGTCCGGCGAGCGGGGGCAGGGAGACCCAGTACTTC.

In DNA form, the CDR3 reads TGTGCCAGCAGCGCATCGACAGGGGAAGAGACCCAGTACTTC. Translating gives CASSASTGEETQYF. V and J are TRBV9 and TRBJ2-5; 8 bases are shared with TRBD1. The germline gives CDR1 SGDLS, CDR2 YYNGEE. The CDR3 runs 14 residues. The V segment lost 3 bases and the J segment 3 bases; nucleotides outside the gene matches: 4.

The CDR3 loop reads CASSRDSLSGNTIYF. CDR3 in DNA: TGTGCCAGCAGCCGGGACAGCCTCTCTGGAAACACCATATATTTT. The chain is built from TRBV11-2 and TRBJ1-3; 7 positions agree with TRBD1. The length of the CDR3 is 15 residues. V was clipped by 5 bases and J by 0 bases; unmatched bases: 4. CDR1 and CDR2 from the germline V gene are SGHAT and FQNNGV.

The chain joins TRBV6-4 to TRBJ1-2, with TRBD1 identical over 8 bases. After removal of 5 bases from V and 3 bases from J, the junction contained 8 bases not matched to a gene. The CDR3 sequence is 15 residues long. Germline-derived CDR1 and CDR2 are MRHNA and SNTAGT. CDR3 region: CASSPQGAGHYGYTF. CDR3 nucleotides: TGTGCCAGCAGTCCTCAGGGGGCTGGTCACTATGGCTACACCTTC.

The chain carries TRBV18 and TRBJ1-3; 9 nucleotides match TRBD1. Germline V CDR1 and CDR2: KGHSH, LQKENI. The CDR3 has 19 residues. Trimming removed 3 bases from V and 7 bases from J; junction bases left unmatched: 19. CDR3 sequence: CASSPKAGPWTGAINTIYF. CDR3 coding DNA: TGTGCCAGCTCACCCAAAGCGGGGCCTTGGACAGGGGCGATCAACACCATATATTTT.

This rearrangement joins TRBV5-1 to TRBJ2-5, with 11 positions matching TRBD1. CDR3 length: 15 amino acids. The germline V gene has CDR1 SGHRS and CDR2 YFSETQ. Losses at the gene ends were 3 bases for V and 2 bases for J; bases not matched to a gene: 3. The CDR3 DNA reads TGCGCCAGCAGCTCCGGGACAGGGGGGCAAGAGACCCAGTACTTC. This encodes CASSSGTGGQETQYF.

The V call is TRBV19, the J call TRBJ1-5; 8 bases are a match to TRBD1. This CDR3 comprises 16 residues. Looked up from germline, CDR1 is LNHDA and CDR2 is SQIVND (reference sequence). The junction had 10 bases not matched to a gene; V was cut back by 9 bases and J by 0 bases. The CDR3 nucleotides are TGTGCCAGCCAGACAGGGGCCTATTATAGCAATCAGCCCCAGCATTTT. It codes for CASQTGAYYSNQPQHF. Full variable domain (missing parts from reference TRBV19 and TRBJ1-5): DGGITQSPKYLFRKEGQNVTLSCEQNLNHDAMYWYRQDPGQGLRLIYYSQIVNDFQKGDIAEGYSVSREKKESFPLTVTSAQKNPTAFYLCASQTGAYYSNQPQHFGDGTRLSIL.

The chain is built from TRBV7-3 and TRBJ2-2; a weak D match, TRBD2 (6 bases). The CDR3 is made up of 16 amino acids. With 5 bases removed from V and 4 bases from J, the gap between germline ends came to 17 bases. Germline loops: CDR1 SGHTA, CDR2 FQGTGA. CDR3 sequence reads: CASSPPGGESTGELFF. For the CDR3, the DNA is TGTGCCAGCAGCCCGCCCGGAGGGGAAAGCACCGGGGAGCTGTTTTTT. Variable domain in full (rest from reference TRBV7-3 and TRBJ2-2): GAGVSQTPSNKVTEKGKYVELRCDPISGHTALYWYRQSLGQGPEFLIYFQGTGAADDSGLPNDRFFAVRPEGSVSTLKIQRTERGDSAVYLCASSPPGGESTGELFFGEGSRLTVL.

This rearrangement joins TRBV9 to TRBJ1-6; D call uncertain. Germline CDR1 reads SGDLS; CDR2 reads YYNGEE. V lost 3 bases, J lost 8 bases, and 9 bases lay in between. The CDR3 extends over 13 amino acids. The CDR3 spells CASSAGRDSPLHF. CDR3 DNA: TGTGCCAGCAGCGCCGGGAGGGATTCACCCCTCCACTTT.

Here the CDR3 DNA reads TGCGCCAGCAGCTTGGCTCCGGGGGGGGGCACAGATACGCAGTATTTT. The encoded protein is CASSLAPGGGTDTQYF. J is TRBJ2-3 and V is TRBV5-1, with 8 positions matching TRBD2. Germline-derived CDR1 and CDR2 are SGHRS and YFSETQ. CDR3 size: 16 residues. Unmatched junction bases numbered 4, after V lost 0 bases and J lost 1 base.

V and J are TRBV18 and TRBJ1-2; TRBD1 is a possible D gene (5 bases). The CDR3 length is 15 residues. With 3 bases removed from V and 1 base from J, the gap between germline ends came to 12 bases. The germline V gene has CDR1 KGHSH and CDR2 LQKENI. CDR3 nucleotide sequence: TGTGCCAGCTCACCCAGGGCGGACAATAACTATGGCTACACCTTC. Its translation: CASSPRADNNYGYTF.

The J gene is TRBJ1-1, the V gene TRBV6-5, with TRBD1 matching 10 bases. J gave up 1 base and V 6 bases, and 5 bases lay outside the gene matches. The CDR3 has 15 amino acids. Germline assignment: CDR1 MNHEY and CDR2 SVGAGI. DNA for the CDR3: TGTGCCAGCAGCAGGGGACAGGGGCGGAACACTGAAGCTTTCTTT. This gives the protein CASSRGQGRNTEAFF.

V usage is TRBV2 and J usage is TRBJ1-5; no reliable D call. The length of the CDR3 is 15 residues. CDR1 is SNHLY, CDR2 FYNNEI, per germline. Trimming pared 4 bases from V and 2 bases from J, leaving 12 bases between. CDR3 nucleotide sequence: TGTGCCAGCAGTGCGGTCAGGATACGCAATCAGCCCCAGCATTTT. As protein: CASSAVRIRNQPQHF.

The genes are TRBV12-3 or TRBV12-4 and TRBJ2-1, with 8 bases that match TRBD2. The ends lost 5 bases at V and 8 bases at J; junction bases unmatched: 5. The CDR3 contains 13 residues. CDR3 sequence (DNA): TGTGCCAGCAGTCGCGGGGGGATCTATGAGCAGTTCTTC. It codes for CASSRGGIYEQFF.

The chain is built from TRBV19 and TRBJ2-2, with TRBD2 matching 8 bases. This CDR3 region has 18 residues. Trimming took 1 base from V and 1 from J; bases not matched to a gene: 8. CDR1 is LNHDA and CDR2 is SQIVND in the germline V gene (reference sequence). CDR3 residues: CASSIGVGLAGNTGELFF. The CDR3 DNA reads TGTGCCAGTAGTATAGGGGTAGGGCTAGCGGGGAACACCGGGGAGCTGTTTTTT.

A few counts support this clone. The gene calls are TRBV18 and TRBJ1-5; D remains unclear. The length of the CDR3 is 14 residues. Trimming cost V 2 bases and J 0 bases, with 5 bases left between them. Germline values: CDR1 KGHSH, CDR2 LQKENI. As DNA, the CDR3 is TGTGCCAGCTCACCAACAGATAGCAATCAGCCCCAGCATTTT. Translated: CASSPTDSNQPQHF.

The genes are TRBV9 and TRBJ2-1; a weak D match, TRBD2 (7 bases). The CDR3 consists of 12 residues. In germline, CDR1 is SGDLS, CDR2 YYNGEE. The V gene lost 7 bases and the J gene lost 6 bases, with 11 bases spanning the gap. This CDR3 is CASGGALNEQFF. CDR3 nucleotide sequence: TGTGCCAGCGGGGGGGCCCTCAATGAGCAGTTCTTC.

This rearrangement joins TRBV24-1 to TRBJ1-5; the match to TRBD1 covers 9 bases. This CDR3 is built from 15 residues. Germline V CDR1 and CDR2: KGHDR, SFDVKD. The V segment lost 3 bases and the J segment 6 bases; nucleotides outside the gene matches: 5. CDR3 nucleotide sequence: TGTGCCACCAGTGATGGGACAGGGAGGAGTCAGCCCCAGCATTTT. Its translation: CATSDGTGRSQPQHF.

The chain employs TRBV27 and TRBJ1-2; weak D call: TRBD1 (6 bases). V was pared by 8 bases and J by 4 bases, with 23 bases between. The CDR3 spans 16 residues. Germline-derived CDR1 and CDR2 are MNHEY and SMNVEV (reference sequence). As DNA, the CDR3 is TGTGCCAGCCAAACAACTACAGGGTTCGGACCCTATGGCTACACCTTC. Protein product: CASQTTTGFGPYGYTF.

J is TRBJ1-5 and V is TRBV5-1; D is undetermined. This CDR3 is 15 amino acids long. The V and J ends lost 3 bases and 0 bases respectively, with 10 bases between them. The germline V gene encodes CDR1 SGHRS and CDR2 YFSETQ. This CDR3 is CASSWGEGSNQPQHF. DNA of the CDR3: TGCGCCAGCAGCTGGGGTGAGGGTAGCAATCAGCCCCAGCATTTT.

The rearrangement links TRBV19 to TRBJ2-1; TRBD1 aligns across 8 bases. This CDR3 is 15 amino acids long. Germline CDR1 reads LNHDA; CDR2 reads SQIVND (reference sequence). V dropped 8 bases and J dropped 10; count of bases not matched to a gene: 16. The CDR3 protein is CASGGQGMAWGEQFF. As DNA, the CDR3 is TGTGCCAGTGGAGGACAGGGAATGGCGTGGGGCGAGCAGTTCTTC.

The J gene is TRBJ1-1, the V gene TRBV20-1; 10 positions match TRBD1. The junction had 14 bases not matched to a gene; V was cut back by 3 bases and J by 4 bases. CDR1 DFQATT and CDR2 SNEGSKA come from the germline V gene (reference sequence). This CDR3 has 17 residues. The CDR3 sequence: CSASDDRGRILGTEAFF. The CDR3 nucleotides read TGCAGTGCTAGTGATGACAGGGGGCGTATTTTGGGCACTGAAGCTTTCTTT.

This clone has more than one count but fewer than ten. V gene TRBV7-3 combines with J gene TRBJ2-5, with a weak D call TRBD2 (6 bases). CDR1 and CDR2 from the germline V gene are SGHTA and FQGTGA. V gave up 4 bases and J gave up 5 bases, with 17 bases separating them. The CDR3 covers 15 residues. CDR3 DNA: TGTGCCAGCAGCTCGTTCGGGAGTCTCGGGGAGACCCAGTACTTC. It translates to CASSSFGSLGETQYF.

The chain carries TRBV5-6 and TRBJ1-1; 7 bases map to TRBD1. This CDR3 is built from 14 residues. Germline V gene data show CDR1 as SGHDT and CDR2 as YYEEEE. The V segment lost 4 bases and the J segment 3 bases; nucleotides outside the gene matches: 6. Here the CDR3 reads CASSPRGHDTEAFF. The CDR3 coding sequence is TGTGCCAGCAGCCCGAGGGGGCACGACACTGAAGCTTTCTTT.

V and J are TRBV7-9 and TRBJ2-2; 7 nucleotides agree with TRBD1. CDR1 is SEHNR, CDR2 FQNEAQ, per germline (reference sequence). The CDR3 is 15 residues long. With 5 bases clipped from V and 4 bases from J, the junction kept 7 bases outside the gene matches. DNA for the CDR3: TGTGCCAGCAGCGAAGGGGGCTTCGGCACCGGGGAGCTGTTTTTT. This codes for CASSEGGFGTGELFF. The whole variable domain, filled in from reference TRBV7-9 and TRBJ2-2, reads DTGVSQNPRHKITKRGQNVTFRCDPISEHNRLYWYRQTLGQGPEFLTYFQNEAQLEKSRLLSDRFSAERPKGSFSTLEIQRTEQGDSAMYLCASSEGGFGTGELFFGEGSRLTVL.

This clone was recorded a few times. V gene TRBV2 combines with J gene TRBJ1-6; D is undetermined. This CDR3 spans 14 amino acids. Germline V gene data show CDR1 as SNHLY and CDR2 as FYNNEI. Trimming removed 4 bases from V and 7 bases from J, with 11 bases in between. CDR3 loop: CASSAESANSPLHF. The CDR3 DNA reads TGTGCCAGCAGTGCGGAGTCCGCAAATTCACCCCTCCACTTT.

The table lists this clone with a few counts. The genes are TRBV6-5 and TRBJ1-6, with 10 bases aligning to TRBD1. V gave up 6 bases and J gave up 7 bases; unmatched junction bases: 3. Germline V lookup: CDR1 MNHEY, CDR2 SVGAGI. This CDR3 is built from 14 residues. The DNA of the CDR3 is TGTGCCAGCAGCAGACAGGGGGCAAATTCACCCCTCCACTTT. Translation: CASSRQGANSPLHF.

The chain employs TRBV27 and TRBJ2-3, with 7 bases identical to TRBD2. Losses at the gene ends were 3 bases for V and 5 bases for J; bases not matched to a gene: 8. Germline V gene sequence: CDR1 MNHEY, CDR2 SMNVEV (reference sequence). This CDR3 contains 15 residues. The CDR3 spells CASSFFTGGGDTQYF. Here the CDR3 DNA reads TGTGCCAGCAGTTTTTTTACGGGAGGAGGAGATACGCAGTATTTT.

The CDR3 nucleotides read TGTGCCAGCAGTTATCTAGCGGGGGGAGGGAATGAGCAGTTCTTC. It specifies CASSYLAGGGNEQFF. The J gene is TRBJ2-1, the V gene TRBV6-5; 11 bases match TRBD2. This CDR3 spans 15 amino acids. Germline V gives CDR1 MNHEY, CDR2 SVGAGI. V trimming: 3 bases; J trimming: 7 bases; junction bases outside the gene matches: 5.

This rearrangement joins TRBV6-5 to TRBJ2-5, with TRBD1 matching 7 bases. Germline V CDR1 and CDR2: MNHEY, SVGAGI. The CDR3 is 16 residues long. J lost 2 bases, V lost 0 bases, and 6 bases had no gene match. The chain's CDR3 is CASSYSNRGSQETQYF. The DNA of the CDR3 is TGTGCCAGCAGTTACTCGAACAGGGGTAGTCAAGAGACCCAGTACTTC.

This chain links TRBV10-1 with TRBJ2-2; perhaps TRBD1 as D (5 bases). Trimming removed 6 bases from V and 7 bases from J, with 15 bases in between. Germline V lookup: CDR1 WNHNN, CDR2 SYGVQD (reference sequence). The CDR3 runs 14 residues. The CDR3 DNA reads TGCGCCAGCAGGGAGAATCTAAGGGGCGGGGAGCTGTTTTTT. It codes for CASRENLRGGELFF.